The entry that follows covers one TCR beta chain sequence. This sample is part of a study of blood T cell repertoires in COVID-19. The V segment lost 5 bases and the J segment 2 bases; nucleotides outside the gene matches: 8. From germline, CDR1 is MDHEN and CDR2 SYDVKM. CDR3 size: 15 residues. Profiling relied on immunoSEQ multiplex PCR, and the TCRdb table lists in-frame clones only, not all of them. The sample includes around 75,000 clones, more than 75% of them seen just once. This receptor was identified in a human donor in a cohort sampled during active COVID-19. Sample: peripheral blood. The genes are TRBV28 and TRBJ2-5, with 7 bases aligning to TRBD2. The CDR3, as DNA: TGTGCCAGCAGTGAGGCGGGGACTAATCAAGAGACCCAGTACTTC. Encoded protein: CASSEAGTNQETQYF. The whole variable domain, filled in from reference TRBV28 and TRBJ2-5, reads DVKVTQSSRYLVKRTGEKVFLECVQDMDHENMFWYRQDPGLGLRLIYFSYDVKMKEKGDIPEGYSVSREKKERFSLILESASTNQTSMYLCASSEAGTNQETQYFGPGTRLLVL.